This TCR beta chain stems from a study of T-cell memory formation after mild COVID-19. MiXCR, run by TCRdb on the 5' RACE reads, gives a single entry per CDR3 protein. Of some 270,000 distinct CDR3 sequences listed, about 16% were seen once; the top ten hold less than 2.5%. The length of the CDR3 is 15 residues. V lost 2 bases to trimming and J lost 13 bases, with 21 bases between them. The germline V gene has CDR1 SGHVS and CDR2 FNYEAQ. This clonotype was seen at least ten times. Material: PBMCs or a T cell subset sorted from them (not recorded which). J is TRBJ2-1 and V is TRBV7-6; D is unresolved. This receptor was taken from an adult woman who had mild COVID-19 (a few samples of this study predate the infection). Cell type and time point are not known. This CDR3 is CASSLTRPPTVHQFF. The DNA for the CDR3 is TGTGCCAGCAGCTTAACCCGACCCCCCACAGTTCACCAGTTCTTC.